The rows below give T cell receptor beta chains drawn from one sample of a study of blood T cell repertoires in COVID-19. Sequencing used immunoSEQ multiplex PCR; TCRdb keeps in-frame clones, though not all of them. The profile covers about 14,000 clones, with 75% to 85% appearing a single time and 26% taken by the ten largest. The sample comprised peripheral blood. These receptors were collected from a woman between 50 and 59 years old with active or convalescent COVID-19. Each CDR3 is given with its conserved first and last residue.

v_gene	j_gene	CDR3aa
TRBV5-5	TRBJ1-4	CASSSGTGVEKLFF
TRBV29-1	TRBJ1-6	CSVAMGTGDSPLHF
TRBV27	TRBJ1-1	CASSKTGSEAFF
TRBV19	TRBJ2-6	CASSIRNSGANVLTF
TRBV2	TRBJ2-2	CASIGQGVSGELFF
TRBV30	TRBJ2-7	CAWSVTEGVQYF
TRBV9	TRBJ2-3	CASSGASTDTQYF
TRBV29-1	TRBJ2-3	CSVDRQDRVRLSDTQYF
TRBV19	TRBJ1-5	CASSILPGEHQPQHF
TRBV4-1	TRBJ1-6	CASSQDSRDRDGSPLHF